Each of the 27 T cell receptor beta chains below was sequenced from the same sample in a study of cytomegalovirus exposure and HLA in healthy donors. The PCR was carried out with 60 Vbeta primers and 13 Jbeta primers. Method: immunoSEQ multiplex PCR; TCRdb's copy keeps in-frame clones and lacks some. The repertoire consists of about 130,000 clones, with about 76% occurring once and the leading ten covering around 6.6%. Sequences were obtained from PBMCs. The receptors come from a man in his forties in good health and CMV-seropositive.

In the case of this clone: Its ends do not fully match the called genes, so a read error is possible. The chain carries TRBV6-5 and TRBJ2-1, with 10 bases identical to TRBD1. Germline CDR1 MNHEY, CDR2 SVGAGI. There are 11 residues in the CDR3. CDR3 nucleotide sequence: TGTGCCAGCAGTGAGGGGACAGGGGTAGTCTTC. As protein: CASSEGTGVVF.

The chain carries TRBV2 and TRBJ1-1; no firm D call. This CDR3 has 15 residues. V lost 2 bases to trimming and J lost 1 base, with 11 bases between them. CDR1 is SNHLY, CDR2 FYNNEI, per germline. For the CDR3, the DNA is TGTGCCAGCAGTGAAAGCGGTGGAGGGAACACTGAAGCTTTCTTT. Its translation is CASSESGGGNTEAFF.

J is TRBJ2-7 and V is TRBV2, with TRBD2 identical over 7 bases. The trim removed 2 bases at V and 0 bases at J, leaving 4 bases unmatched. Germline V gene sequence: CDR1 SNHLY, CDR2 FYNNEI. The CDR3 has 15 residues. The CDR3 region is CASSELAETSYEQYF. The CDR3 DNA sequence: TGTGCCAGCAGTGAACTAGCGGAGACCTCCTACGAGCAGTACTTC.

The chain is built from TRBV2 and TRBJ1-5; possibly TRBD1 for D (5 bases). The CDR3 totals 14 residues. In germline, CDR1 is SNHLY, CDR2 FYNNEI. V lost 3 bases and J lost 3, with 9 bases in between. The CDR3 is CASSDRQINQPQHF. In DNA, the CDR3 is TGTGCCAGCAGTGATCGACAGATCAATCAGCCCCAGCATTTT.

The rearrangement uses TRBV30 and TRBJ2-4, with D possibly being TRBD2 (6 bases). Germline V CDR1 and CDR2: GTSNPN, SVGIG (reference sequence). With 2 bases removed from V and 0 bases from J, the gap between germline ends came to 8 bases. The CDR3 spans 14 residues. The CDR3 region is CAWSLRGAKNIQYF. The CDR3 DNA follows: TGTGCCTGGAGTCTGCGGGGAGCCAAAAACATTCAGTACTTC.

The chain joins TRBV5-1 to TRBJ2-7, with D unclear. This CDR3 has 12 amino acids. V shed 6 bases and J shed 3 bases, with 10 bases lying between them. CDR1 and CDR2 (germline): SGHRS, YFSETQ. The CDR3: CASNNADYEQYF. The CDR3 coding sequence is TGCGCCAGCAATAATGCGGACTACGAGCAGTACTTC.

CDR3 region: CASSLGTGVVTEAFF. CDR3 nucleotides: TGTGCCAGCAGTCTGGGGACTGGGGTTGTAACTGAAGCTTTCTTT. V gene TRBV25-1 combines with J gene TRBJ1-1, with D tentatively TRBD1 (5 bases). Trimming removed 5 bases from V and 5 bases from J, with 18 bases in between. The CDR3 is made up of 15 amino acids. Germline CDR1 and CDR2: MGHDK and SYGVNS. Complete variable domain (other parts from reference TRBV25-1 and TRBJ1-1): EADIYQTPRYLVIGTGKKITLECSQTMGHDKMYWYQQDPGMELHLIHYSYGVNSTEKGDLSSESTVSRIRTEHFPLTLESARPSHTSQYLCASSLGTGVVTEAFFGQGTRLTVV.

The chain joins TRBV7-9 to TRBJ1-5; D is undetermined. This CDR3 region has 13 residues. Trimming cost V 11 bases and J 5 bases, with 16 bases left between them. Per germline, CDR1 SEHNR and CDR2 FQNEAQ (reference sequence). The CDR3 sequence: CASAADGDQPQHF. As DNA, the CDR3 is TGTGCCTCCGCGGCGGACGGGGATCAGCCCCAGCATTTT.

The chain uses TRBV10-3 and TRBJ1-1, with no clear D. The V gene's germline CDR1 is ENHRY and CDR2 SYGVKD. This CDR3 has 13 residues. V was shortened by 2 bases and J by 1 base, with 5 bases between the two germline ends. In nucleotides, the CDR3 is TGTGCCATCAGTGAGCAGGCGAACACTGAAGCTTTCTTT. Protein sequence: CAISEQANTEAFF.

The chain has TRBV10-2 and TRBJ1-5; 7 bases line up with TRBD1. V lost 8 bases to trimming and J lost 3 bases; unmatched junction nucleotides: 7. The CDR3 covers 14 residues. Germline V gene sequence: CDR1 WSHSY, CDR2 SAAADI. CDR3 in DNA: TGCGCCAGCGACAGGGCAAACTCCAATCAGCCCCAGCATTTT. Its protein product is CASDRANSNQPQHF.

The rearrangement uses TRBV5-1 and TRBJ1-1; D is possibly TRBD1 (6 bases). CDR3 length: 16 amino acids. CDR1 is SGHRS, CDR2 YFSETQ, per germline. Trimming took off 4 bases at V and 3 bases at J, with 19 bases between the two ends. The DNA for the CDR3 is TGCGCCAGCAGCCCTAGACAGTGGGGGGGGCACACTGAAGCTTTCTTT. Amino acids: CASSPRQWGGHTEAFF.

V gene TRBV6-5 combines with J gene TRBJ1-1; tentatively, D is TRBD1 (6 bases). Trimming took off 6 bases at V and 4 bases at J, with 15 bases between the two ends. Germline V lookup: CDR1 MNHEY, CDR2 SVGAGI. The length of the CDR3 is 14 residues. The CDR3 DNA reads TGTGCCAGCAGCCCAATGGGGGCGCCCACTGAAGCTTTCTTT. Its translation: CASSPMGAPTEAFF.

The V and J genes are TRBV27 and TRBJ2-1; 9 nucleotides line up with TRBD2. This CDR3 has 15 residues. In germline, CDR1 is MNHEY, CDR2 SMNVEV (reference sequence). V dropped 1 base and J dropped 7; count of bases not matched to a gene: 5. The CDR3 DNA sequence: TGTGCCAGCAGTTTATGGGCGGGGGGGATGAATGAGCAGTTCTTC. Translating gives CASSLWAGGMNEQFF.

The chain couples TRBV28 to TRBJ1-1; 7 nucleotides match TRBD1. V trimming: 8 bases; J trimming: 9 bases; junction bases outside the gene matches: 9. The CDR3 is made up of 12 amino acids. Germline V gene sequence: CDR1 MDHEN, CDR2 SYDVKM. CDR3 in DNA: TGTGCCAGCCTAGGACCGGGACAGCAAGCTTTCTTT. Its translation: CASLGPGQQAFF.

Details on this clone: The junction departs from the called germline gene at one end, perhaps through a read error. This chain links TRBV9 with TRBJ2-3; tentative D call: TRBD2 (6 bases). Germline values: CDR1 SGDLS, CDR2 YYNGEE. The CDR3 contains 14 residues. CDR3 loop: CASSVVGGETSVHF. The CDR3 DNA follows: TGTGCCAGCAGCGTAGTTGGCGGGGAGACTTCCGTGCATTTT.

There are a few counts of this clone. CDR3 in DNA: TGCAGCGTTGGGTCGGTGGACAGGTCAGGTGAGCAGTTCTTC. Translating gives CSVGSVDRSGEQFF. V is TRBV29-1 and J is TRBJ2-1, with TRBD1 identical over 7 bases. The CDR3 is 14 amino acids. V dropped 4 bases and J dropped 9; count of bases not matched to a gene: 12. Germline V gene lookup returns CDR1 SQVTM and CDR2 ANQGSEA.

The V and J genes are TRBV25-1 and TRBJ2-5; 8 bases are a match to TRBD1. The CDR3 has 15 amino acids. The V and J ends lost 3 bases and 2 bases, in that order; junction bases with no gene match: 5. The germline V gene encodes CDR1 MGHDK and CDR2 SYGVNS. CDR3 region: CASSERYRGQETQYF. The CDR3 DNA follows: TGTGCCAGCAGTGAGAGATACAGGGGGCAAGAGACCCAGTACTTC.

The genes are TRBV2 and TRBJ2-7, with D uncertain. Between the trimmed V and J ends, which lost 2 bases and 4 bases, there was a span of 9 bases. Germline V gene sequence: CDR1 SNHLY, CDR2 FYNNEI. The CDR3 runs 13 residues. The CDR3 sequence: CASSEREKYEQYF. The CDR3 bases are TGTGCCAGCAGTGAACGAGAGAAATACGAGCAGTACTTC.

The chain joins TRBV11-2 to TRBJ1-2; unclear D gene. CDR3 length equals 13 residues. CDR1 is SGHAT and CDR2 is FQNNGV in the germline V gene. The germline V and J ends were trimmed by 0 bases and 2 bases, with 4 bases remaining between them. This chain's CDR3 is CASSLDMNYGYTF. The CDR3 DNA reads as TGTGCCAGCAGCTTAGATATGAACTATGGCTACACCTTC.

The chain has TRBV5-1 and TRBJ1-1, with D perhaps matching TRBD1 (5 bases). This CDR3 contains 14 residues. Deletions cut 3 bases from V and 0 bases from J, with 9 bases between. Germline V gene sequence: CDR1 SGHRS, CDR2 YFSETQ. CDR3 DNA sequence: TGCGCCAGCAGCTCGACAGTTATGAACACTGAAGCTTTCTTT. It specifies CASSSTVMNTEAFF.

The rearrangement joins TRBV30 to TRBJ1-2; 7 bases fit TRBD1. With V trimmed by 4 bases and J by 8 bases, 7 bases remained unmatched. The CDR3 is 12 residues long. From germline, CDR1 is GTSNPN and CDR2 SVGIG (reference sequence). CDR3 in DNA: TGTGCCTGGACAGGGGGTACGTTGGGCTACACCTTC. Its translation: CAWTGGTLGYTF.

This clone was seen more than once but under ten times. The chain carries TRBV16 and TRBJ1-1, with a possible D match to TRBD1 (6 bases). Germline lookup yields CDR1 KGHSY and CDR2 FQNENV. CDR3 length: 14 residues. Trimming took 3 bases from V and 5 from J, leaving 13 bases between them. For the CDR3, the DNA is TGTGCCAGCAGCCATTCCGGGACACGAACTGAAGCTTTCTTT. The encoded protein is CASSHSGTRTEAFF.

This chain uses TRBV9 with TRBJ2-3, with TRBD2 matching over 7 bases. Germline CDR1 and CDR2: SGDLS and YYNGEE. The trim removed 1 base at V and 2 bases at J, leaving 16 bases unmatched. The CDR3 length is 19 residues. As DNA, the CDR3 is TGTGCCAGCAGCGTAAACCAGCGCGTGGGAGCGGGGTTCACAGATACGCAGTATTTT. Its protein is CASSVNQRVGAGFTDTQYF.

The chain employs TRBV18 and TRBJ2-1; D unresolved. The CDR3 sequence is 14 residues long. Trimming took off 1 base at V and 3 bases at J, with 7 bases between the two ends. The germline CDR1 and CDR2 sequences are KGHSH and LQKENI. CDR3 sequence reads: CASSPLPNYNEQFF. The CDR3, as DNA: TGTGCCAGCTCACCACTTCCTAACTACAATGAGCAGTTCTTC. Using reference TRBV18 and TRBJ2-1 for the parts outside the CDR3, the full variable domain is NAGVMQNPRHLVRRRGQEARLRCSPMKGHSHVYWYRQLPEEGLKFMVYLQKENIIDESGMPKERFSAEFPKEGPSILRIQQVVRGDSAAYFCASSPLPNYNEQFFGPGTRLTVL.

V gene TRBV6-5 combines with J gene TRBJ1-2, with D perhaps TRBD1 (5 bases). Germline CDR1 is MNHEY and CDR2 is SVGAGI. Trimming cost V 5 bases and J 8 bases, with 15 bases left between them. The CDR3 sequence is 13 residues long. The CDR3 is CASSPPGVGGYTF. In DNA form, the CDR3 reads TGTGCCAGCAGTCCGCCGGGGGTGGGGGGCTACACCTTC.

The chain joins TRBV7-8 to TRBJ2-5; D may be TRBD2 (7 bases). The CDR3 runs 14 residues. V lost 7 bases, J lost 3 bases, and 15 bases lay in between. Germline CDR1 is SGHVS and CDR2 is FQNEAQ. The DNA of the CDR3 is TGTGCCAGCAACCGGGGAGGGGGGGAAGAGACCCAGTACTTC. Its translation: CASNRGGGEETQYF.

The gene calls are TRBV25-1 and TRBJ2-1; D unresolved. The CDR3 consists of 13 residues. The germline gives CDR1 MGHDK, CDR2 SYGVNS. Trimming took off 4 bases at V and 4 bases at J, with 8 bases between the two ends. CDR3 coding DNA: TGTGCCAGCAGTGGTTCGGTTTACAATGAGCAGTTCTTC. It translates to CASSGSVYNEQFF.